The 18 T cell receptor beta chains given below trace back to one sample, sequenced in a study of shared clonotypes between healthy human individuals. TCRdb's table, derived via immunoSEQ multiplex PCR, lists solely in-frame clones and lacks some. The sample contains roughly 110,000 clones, over 65% of which appear only once. Sequenced sample: memory CD8+ T cells sorted from blood. As for subset: CD45RO+ cells pooled with CCR7-negative TemRA cells. The receptors derive from a young woman in good health.

This clone was detected a few times. The V gene is TRBV6-5, the J gene TRBJ1-3, with D tentatively TRBD1 (5 bases). V was clipped by 0 bases and J by 0 bases, with 9 bases between them. Germline CDR1 MNHEY, CDR2 SVGAGI. The CDR3 is 16 amino acids. CDR3 DNA: TGTGCCAGCAGTTACTCGGGACCGGGCTCTGGAAACACCATATATTTT. It is translated as CASSYSGPGSGNTIYF.

The V and J genes are TRBV6-1 and TRBJ2-3, with D possibly matching TRBD2 (6 bases). The CDR3 is 14 residues long. V was shortened by 5 bases and J by 0 bases, with 9 bases between the two germline ends. Germline CDR1 reads MNHNS; CDR2 reads SASEGT. The CDR3 DNA sequence: TGTGCCAGCAGTAATCTAGCGAGCACAGATACGCAGTATTTT. Translation gives CASSNLASTDTQYF.

The J gene is TRBJ2-1, the V gene TRBV19; D gene ambiguous. Germline values: CDR1 LNHDA, CDR2 SQIVND (reference sequence). The V and J ends lost 2 bases and 2 bases respectively, with 10 bases between them. The CDR3 has 15 residues. Written as DNA, the CDR3 is TGTGCCAGTAGTATATCGGCGGAAACCTACAATGAGCAGTTCTTC. As protein: CASSISAETYNEQFF.

The chain has TRBV19 and TRBJ2-6, with a weak D call TRBD1 (5 bases). The CDR3 has 16 residues. The germline CDR1 and CDR2 sequences are LNHDA and SQIVND (reference sequence). V lost 3 bases to trimming and J lost 4 bases, with 13 bases between them. The CDR3 bases are TGTGCCAGTAGTATTTCCAGGGCCCCCGGGGCCAACGTCCTGACTTTC. Amino acids: CASSISRAPGANVLTF.

This clone turned up a few times. CDR3 sequence (DNA): TGCAGTGCTGGACTAGTCTACGAGCAGTACTTC. Protein: CSAGLVYEQYF. The chain carries TRBV20-1 and TRBJ2-7; the match to TRBD2 covers 7 bases. This CDR3 has 11 amino acids. The germline V gene encodes CDR1 DFQATT and CDR2 SNEGSKA (reference sequence). V lost 5 bases and J lost 3; bases outside the gene matches: 1.

Note on this clone: Other DNA sequences in this specimen translate into the identical CDR3. This rearrangement joins TRBV9 to TRBJ2-5, with D perhaps TRBD2 (6 bases). Germline-derived CDR1 and CDR2 are SGDLS and YYNGEE. With 0 bases removed from V and 5 bases from J, the gap between germline ends came to 11 bases. The CDR3 is made up of 14 amino acids. CDR3 in DNA: TGTGCCAGCAGCGTAGGGGGGAGCGGGGAGACCCAGTACTTC. Protein: CASSVGGSGETQYF.

This chain connects TRBV7-9 to TRBJ1-1; D is uncertain. V lost 6 bases, J lost 3 bases, and 11 bases lay in between. This CDR3 is 13 amino acids long. Germline V gene data show CDR1 as SEHNR and CDR2 as FQNEAQ (reference sequence). CDR3 DNA: TGTGCCAGCAGAAAAACAGAGCACACTGAAGCTTTCTTT. It translates to CASRKTEHTEAFF.

The chain recombines TRBV12-5 with TRBJ2-5, with 7 bases aligning to TRBD1. The CDR3 is 14 residues long. Germline CDR1 and CDR2: LGHNT and FRNRAP. The V and J ends lost 3 bases and 4 bases, in that order; junction bases with no gene match: 5. Here the CDR3 reads CASGFVDRLETQYF. CDR3 in DNA: TGTGCTAGTGGTTTTGTGGACAGGTTAGAGACCCAGTACTTC.

A few counts support this clone. The chain is built from TRBV10-2 and TRBJ2-3; D unresolved. V gave up 0 bases and J gave up 3 bases, with 7 bases separating them. The CDR3 loop spans 14 amino acids. Germline V gives CDR1 WSHSY, CDR2 SAAADI. The CDR3 DNA sequence: TGCGCCAGCAGTGAGTCGGCCGTTACAGATACGCAGTATTTT. Translating gives CASSESAVTDTQYF.

This clone was observed at least ten times. The chain has TRBV10-3 and TRBJ1-2; D is undetermined. This CDR3 comprises 13 residues. The V end was cut by 4 bases, the J end by 0 bases, with 6 bases between. Germline V gene data show CDR1 as ENHRY and CDR2 as SYGVKD. The CDR3 spells CAISGDSNYGYTF. CDR3 nucleotide sequence: TGTGCCATCAGTGGGGATTCTAACTATGGCTACACCTTC.

V gene TRBV28 combines with J gene TRBJ2-7; 7 nucleotides agree with TRBD1. Losses at the gene ends were 0 bases for V and 5 bases for J; bases not matched to a gene: 4. Germline V lookup: CDR1 MDHEN, CDR2 SYDVKM. The CDR3 has 14 amino acids. The CDR3 sequence is CASSLWTGSNEQYF. The CDR3 DNA is TGTGCCAGCAGTTTATGGACAGGGAGCAACGAGCAGTACTTC.

This chain connects TRBV29-1 to TRBJ2-7; 12 positions match TRBD2. CDR1 SQVTM and CDR2 ANQGSEA come from the germline V gene. The CDR3 runs to 15 residues. Trimming removed 5 bases from V and 6 bases from J; junction bases left unmatched: 11. CDR3 residues: CSVKGLAGKSPEQYF. CDR3 bases: TGCAGCGTTAAAGGACTAGCGGGAAAATCCCCCGAGCAGTACTTC.

This clone was detected only a few times. The chain carries TRBV7-9 and TRBJ2-1, with D perhaps given as TRBD1 or TRBD2 (5 bases each). CDR3 size: 14 residues. Germline V gives CDR1 SEHNR, CDR2 FQNEAQ (reference sequence). V lost 2 bases and J lost 5, with 10 bases in between. CDR3 bases: TGTGCCAGCAGCTTACCCGTGGGACACAATGAGCAGTTCTTC. Its translation is CASSLPVGHNEQFF.

This clone turned up a few times. The chain is built from TRBV28 and TRBJ2-3; 10 bases fit TRBD2. The J segment lost 2 bases and the V segment lost 7 bases, leaving 9 bases of the junction unmatched. Germline-derived CDR1 and CDR2 are MDHEN and SYDVKM. CDR3 length equals 16 residues. CDR3 loop: CASIASLAGHTDTQYF. The CDR3, as DNA: TGTGCCAGCATCGCGTCACTAGCGGGACACACAGATACGCAGTATTTT.

The chain employs TRBV7-9 and TRBJ2-1, with TRBD1 identical over 10 bases. CDR3 length equals 16 residues. After removal of 5 bases from V and 8 bases from J, the junction contained 12 bases not matched to a gene. Germline assignment: CDR1 SEHNR and CDR2 FQNEAQ (reference sequence). The CDR3 sequence: CASSPSPGTGVHEQFF. Here the CDR3 DNA reads TGTGCCAGCAGCCCCAGCCCCGGGACAGGGGTGCATGAGCAGTTCTTC.

The rearrangement links TRBV6-5 to TRBJ2-1; the D gene could be TRBD1 or TRBD2 (6 bases each). CDR3 size: 11 residues. V was trimmed by 7 bases and J by 8 bases, leaving 9 bases between them. CDR1 is MNHEY and CDR2 is SVGAGI in the germline V gene. The DNA for the CDR3 is TGTGCCAGCACCGGGGGCTATGAGCAGTTCTTC. Translated: CASTGGYEQFF.

This chain links TRBV7-8 with TRBJ1-5; maybe TRBD1 (5 bases). Germline V gene data show CDR1 as SGHVS and CDR2 as FQNEAQ. This CDR3 contains 13 residues. Trimming stripped 7 bases from V and 5 bases from J, with 12 bases between. CDR3 in DNA: TGTGCCAGCACCTCGCGAGGGGATCAGCCCCAGCATTTT. This encodes CASTSRGDQPQHF.

This clone has a handful of counts. Other nucleotide sequences from this sample produce the same CDR3. CDR3 DNA: TGTGCCAGCAGTTTACCATACACCGGGGAGCTGTTTTTT. Translation gives CASSLPYTGELFF. The chain joins TRBV27 to TRBJ2-2; D not certain. Germline V gives CDR1 MNHEY, CDR2 SMNVEV (reference sequence). Trimming stripped 2 bases from V and 3 bases from J, with 4 bases between. This CDR3 contains 13 residues.